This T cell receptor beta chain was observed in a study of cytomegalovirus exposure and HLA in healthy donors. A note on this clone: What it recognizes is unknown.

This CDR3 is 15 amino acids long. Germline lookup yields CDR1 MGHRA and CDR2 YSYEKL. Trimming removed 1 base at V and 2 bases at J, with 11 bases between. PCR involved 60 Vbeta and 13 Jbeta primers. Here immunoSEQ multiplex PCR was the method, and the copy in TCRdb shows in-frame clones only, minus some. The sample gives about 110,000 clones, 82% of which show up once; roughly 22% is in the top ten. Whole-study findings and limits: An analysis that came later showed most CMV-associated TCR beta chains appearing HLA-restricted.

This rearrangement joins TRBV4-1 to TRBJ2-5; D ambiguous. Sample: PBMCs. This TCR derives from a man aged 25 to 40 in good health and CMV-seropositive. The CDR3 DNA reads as TGCGCCAGCAGCCAAGGGCACTACCCTCAAGAGACCCAGTACTTC. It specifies CASSQGHYPQETQYF.